The clone carrying this TCR beta chain occurred a few times. The antigen remains undetermined. The CDR3 has 15 amino acids. The entry originates in a study of post-analysis software for immune sequencing data. The TCR beta cDNA libraries contained unique molecular identifiers. Between roughly 1 and 10 million T cells gave rise to 500,000 to 600,000 cDNA molecules. TCRdb fed the PCR reads into MiXCR, producing one record per CDR3 protein. The sample has roughly 400,000 distinct CDR3 sequences; roughly 38% are singletons. Findings of the study overall: Significantly lower normalized Chao1 diversity was seen in multiple sclerosis patients than in controls. Patients carried roughly 5 TRBV segments more frequently than controls did, and TRBV5-6, TRBV5-1 and TRBV20-1 were among them. Same-batch samples co-clustered strongly by F measure.

This rearrangement joins TRBV12-3 or TRBV12-4 to TRBJ2-4; 8 bases are shared with TRBD1. The better agreement between TRBJ2-7 and the DNA end casts doubt on the J call. Sequenced material: blood. The receptor was derived from a girl aged 2 to 9 with multiple sclerosis. CDR3 DNA sequence: TGTGCCAGCAGCCCTGGACAGGGAGAGTTCTACGAGCAGTACTTC. Residues: CASSPGQGEFYEQYF.